This is a list of T cell receptor beta chains from one sample in a study of shared T cell receptors in the human thymus. Profiling relied on immunoSEQ multiplex PCR, and the TCRdb table lists in-frame clones only, not all of them. This sample yields just under 550,000 clones, of which roughly 74% are seen a single time; 0.01% to 0.015% belongs to the top ten. These data also featured in a second study, about human thymus T cells.

Sequenced: thymocytes. These TCRs come from a boy younger than two with a congenital heart defect. Both conserved end residues are trimmed from each CDR3.

v_call	cdr3_aa
TRBV27	ASRLGSNYGYT
TRBV4-3	ASSQEVSPGTDTQY
TRBV28	ASSFTPPRRIGYGYT
TRBV28	ASSCGVWTYEQY
TRBV27	ASSYYRDRDNYGYT
TRBV12-5	ASGLPPGSGSVETQY
TRBV6-5	ASSTRNSGNTIY
TRBV4-3	ASSHNWDRGVLGGYT
TRBV11-2	ASSLGRGTSDSYEQY
TRBV14	ASSQDRGTSGDLQETQY
TRBV9	ASDRGNEQF